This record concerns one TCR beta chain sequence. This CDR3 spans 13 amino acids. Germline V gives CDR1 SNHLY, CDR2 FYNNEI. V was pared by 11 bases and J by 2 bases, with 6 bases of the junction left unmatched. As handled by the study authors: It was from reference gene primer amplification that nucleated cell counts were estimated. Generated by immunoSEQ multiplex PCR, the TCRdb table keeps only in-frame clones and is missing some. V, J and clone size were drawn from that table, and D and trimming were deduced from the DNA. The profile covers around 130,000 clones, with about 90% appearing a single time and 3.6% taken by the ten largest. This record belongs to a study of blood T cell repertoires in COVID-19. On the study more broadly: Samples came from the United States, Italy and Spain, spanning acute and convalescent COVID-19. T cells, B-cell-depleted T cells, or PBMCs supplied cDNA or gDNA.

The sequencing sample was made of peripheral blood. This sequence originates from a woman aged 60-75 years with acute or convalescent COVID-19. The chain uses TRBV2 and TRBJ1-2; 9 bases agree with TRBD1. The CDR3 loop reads CARTGTGNYGYTF. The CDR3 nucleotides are TGTGCCCGCACAGGGACAGGGAACTATGGCTACACCTTC.